This paragraph reports one TCR beta chain. This receptor's antigen is unknown. Base qualities are not provided; no much larger clone lies one nucleotide away. Each collaborating institution followed its own protocols to collect whole blood in K2EDTA tubes. Collaborator samples were shipped for TCRbeta analysis as frozen whole blood, isolated PBMCs, or DNA extracted from either sample type. This sample is part of a study of blood T cell repertoires in COVID-19 (TCRdb year 2020). About the full investigation: The collaborator samples originated in the United States, Italy and Spain and spanned the acute and convalescent phases of COVID-19. Subjects who had been exposed to COVID-19, were actively infected with it, or had recovered from it provided the deeply sampled blood TCRbeta repertoires that made up the dataset. A freely available public database, intended as a resource for researchers studying the immune response to SARS-CoV-2, is where the repertoires were released. Where HLA class I and class II types were available, the types were taken from metadata supplied by the sample provider, not from assay-based typing. The material from the prospective study consisted of cDNA or gDNA derived from T cells, B-cell-depleted T cells, or PBMCs. Samples were obtained from the ongoing ImmuneRACE study (first 160 participants) and from 1,200 or so subjects provided by 6 global collaborators. Sample metadata almost always included a de-identified subject ID, COVID-19 status, age in years and sex. Overall study outcomes, separate from this receptor: The quantity of clinical and demographic metadata differed by source and by participant and was supplied without curation.

The immunoSEQ Assay, a bias-controlled multiplex PCR, was used to amplify TCRbeta CDR3 regions from genomic DNA. Processing in the source paper ran as follows. Within the assay, amplification of reference gene primers was used to estimate how many nucleated cells each sample contained. Sequence reads were collapsed and filtered to measure the absolute abundance of every unique TCRbeta CDR3 rearrangement. For each sample, productive Simpson clonality was calculated as the square root of Simpson's diversity index over productive rearrangements. TCRdb limited this immuneACCESS table to in-frame rearrangements with V and J called. A share of clones is missing; checked studies link under half to unresolved V genes, and the rest is unexplained. V and J calls and clone size come straight from that table; D and trimming were deduced from the DNA. This sample holds about 210,000 clones; approximately 82% were observed only once. The top ten constitute 2.9% of the sample.

In the germline V gene, CDR1 corresponds to SQVTM and CDR2 to ANQGSEA. V has 5 bases trimmed and J has 1 base trimmed; junction bases matching no gene number 1. The CDR3 holds 13 amino acids from the cysteine to the phenylalanine. Solely the CDR3 DNA is kept, with 39 bases framed from the first base. The chain is encoded by TRBV29-1 joined to TRBJ1-5; a stretch of 8 junction bases matches TRBD1. This receptor was identified in a man between 45 and 60 years old with active or convalescent COVID-19. Material: peripheral blood. The CDR3 protein sequence reads: CSVRTGSNQPQHF. The bases read TGCAGCGTTAGGACAGGGAGCAATCAGCCCCAGCATTTT.